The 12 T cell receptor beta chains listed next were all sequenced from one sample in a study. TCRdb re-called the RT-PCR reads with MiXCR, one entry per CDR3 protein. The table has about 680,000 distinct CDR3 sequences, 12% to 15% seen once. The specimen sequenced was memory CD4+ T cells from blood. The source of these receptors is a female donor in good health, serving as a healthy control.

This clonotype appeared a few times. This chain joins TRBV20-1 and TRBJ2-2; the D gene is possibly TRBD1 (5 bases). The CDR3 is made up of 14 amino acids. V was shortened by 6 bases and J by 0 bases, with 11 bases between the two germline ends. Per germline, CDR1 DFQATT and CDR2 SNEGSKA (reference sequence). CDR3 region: CSATYRTNTGELFF. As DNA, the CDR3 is TGCAGTGCCACCTACAGGACGAACACCGGGGAGCTGTTTTTT.

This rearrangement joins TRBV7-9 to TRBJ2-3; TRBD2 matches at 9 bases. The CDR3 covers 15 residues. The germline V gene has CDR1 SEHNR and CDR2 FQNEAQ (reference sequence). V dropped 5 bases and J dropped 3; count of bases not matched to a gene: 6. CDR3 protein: CASSPRREGTDTQYF. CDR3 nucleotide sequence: TGTGCCAGCAGCCCTAGGCGGGAGGGTACAGATACGCAGTATTTT. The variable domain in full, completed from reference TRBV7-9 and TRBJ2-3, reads DTGVSQNPRHKITKRGQNVTFRCDPISEHNRLYWYRQTLGQGPEFLTYFQNEAQLEKSRLLSDRFSAERPKGSFSTLEIQRTEQGDSAMYLCASSPRREGTDTQYFGPGTRLTVL.

Here the CDR3 reads CASSTRRPLPGNTEAFF. The CDR3 DNA follows: TGTGCCAGCAGCACACGTCGCCCCTTACCAGGGAACACTGAAGCTTTCTTT. This chain links TRBV11-2 with TRBJ1-1; D not certain. The CDR3 has 17 amino acids. Germline CDR1 is SGHAT and CDR2 is FQNNGV. V was cut by 5 bases and J by 1 base, with 20 bases left in between.

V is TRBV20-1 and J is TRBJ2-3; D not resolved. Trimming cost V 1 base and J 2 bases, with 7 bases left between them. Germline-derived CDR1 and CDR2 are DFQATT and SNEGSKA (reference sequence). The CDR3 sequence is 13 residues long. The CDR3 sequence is CSARGTNTDTQYF. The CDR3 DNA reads TGCAGTGCTAGAGGCACAAACACAGATACGCAGTATTTT.

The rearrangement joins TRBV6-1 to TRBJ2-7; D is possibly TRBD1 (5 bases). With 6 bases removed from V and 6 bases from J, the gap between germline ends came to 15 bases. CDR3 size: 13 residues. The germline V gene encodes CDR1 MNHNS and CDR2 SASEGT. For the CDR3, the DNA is TGTGCCAGCAGACTCGAAGGGGAAAGCGAGCAGTACTTC. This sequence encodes CASRLEGESEQYF.

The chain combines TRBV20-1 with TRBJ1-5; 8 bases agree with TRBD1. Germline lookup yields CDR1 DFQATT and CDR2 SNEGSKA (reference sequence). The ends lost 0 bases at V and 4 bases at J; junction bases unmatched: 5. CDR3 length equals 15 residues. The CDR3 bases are TGCAGTGCTAGAGATTCCAGGGGGCCTAATCAGCCCCAGCATTTT. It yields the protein CSARDSRGPNQPQHF.

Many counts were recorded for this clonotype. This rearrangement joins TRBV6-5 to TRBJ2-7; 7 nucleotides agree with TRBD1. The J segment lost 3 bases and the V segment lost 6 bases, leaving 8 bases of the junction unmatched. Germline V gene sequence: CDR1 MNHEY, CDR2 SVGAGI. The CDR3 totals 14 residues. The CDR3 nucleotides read TGTGCCAGCAGAGCTCCGGGACAGCTCTACGAGCAGTACTTC. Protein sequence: CASRAPGQLYEQYF.

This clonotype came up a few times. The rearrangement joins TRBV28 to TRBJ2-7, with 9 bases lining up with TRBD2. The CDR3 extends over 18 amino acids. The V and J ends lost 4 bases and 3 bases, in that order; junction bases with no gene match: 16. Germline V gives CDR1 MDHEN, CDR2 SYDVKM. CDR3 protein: CASSSRGSGSAFRYEQYF. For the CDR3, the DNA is TGTGCCAGCAGTTCTCGAGGTAGCGGGAGCGCTTTTCGCTACGAGCAGTACTTC.

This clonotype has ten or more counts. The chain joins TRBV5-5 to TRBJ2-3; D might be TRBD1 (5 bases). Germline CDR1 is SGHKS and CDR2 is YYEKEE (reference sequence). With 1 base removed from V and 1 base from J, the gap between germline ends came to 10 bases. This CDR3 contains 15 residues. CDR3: CASSLSGYGTDTQYF. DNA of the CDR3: TGTGCCAGCAGCTTGTCAGGGTATGGCACAGATACGCAGTATTTT.

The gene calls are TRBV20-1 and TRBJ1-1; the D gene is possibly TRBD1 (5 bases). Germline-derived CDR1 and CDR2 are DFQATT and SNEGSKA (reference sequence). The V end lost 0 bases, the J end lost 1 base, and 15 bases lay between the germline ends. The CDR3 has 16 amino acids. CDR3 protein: CSARDNGRGANTEAFF. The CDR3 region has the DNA TGCAGTGCTAGAGATAATGGACGAGGGGCGAACACTGAAGCTTTCTTT.

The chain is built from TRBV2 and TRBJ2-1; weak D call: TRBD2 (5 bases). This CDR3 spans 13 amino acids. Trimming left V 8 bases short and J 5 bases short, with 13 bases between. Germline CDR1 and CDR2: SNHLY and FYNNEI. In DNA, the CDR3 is TGTGCCAGCTCGGGGTTGGGGAACAATGAGCAGTTCTTC. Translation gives CASSGLGNNEQFF.

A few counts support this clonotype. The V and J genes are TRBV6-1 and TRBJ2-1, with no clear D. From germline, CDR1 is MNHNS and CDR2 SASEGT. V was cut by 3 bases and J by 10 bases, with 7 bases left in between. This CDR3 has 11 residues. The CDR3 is CASSDFGEQFF. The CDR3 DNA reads TGTGCCAGCAGTGACTTTGGGGAGCAGTTCTTC.